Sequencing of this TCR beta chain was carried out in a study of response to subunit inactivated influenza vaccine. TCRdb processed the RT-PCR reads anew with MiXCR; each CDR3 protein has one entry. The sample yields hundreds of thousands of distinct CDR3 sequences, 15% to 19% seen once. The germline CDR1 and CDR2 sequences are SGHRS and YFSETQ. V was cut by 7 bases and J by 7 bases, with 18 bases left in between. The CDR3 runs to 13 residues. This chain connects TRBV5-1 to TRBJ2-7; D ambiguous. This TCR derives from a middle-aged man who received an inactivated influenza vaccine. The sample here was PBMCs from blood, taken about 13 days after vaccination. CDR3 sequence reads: CASGSPRQREQYF. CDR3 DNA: TGCGCCAGCGGATCCCCTAGGCAGAGAGAGCAGTACTTC.